Presented here are 11 T cell receptor beta chains from one specimen sequenced in a study of CD8+CD57+ T cells in acquired aplastic anemia. It was genomic DNA that served as the template for profiling TCR beta VDJ and CDR3. A single record per CDR3 protein comes from TCRdb applying MiXCR to the reads. The sample records 160,000 or so distinct CDR3 sequences, roughly 50% being singletons. Those patients picked for sequencing had displayed CD8+CD57+ cell expansion on flow cytometry. The sample comprised sorted CD4+, CD8+, or CD8+CD57+ T cells (not recorded which) from PBMCs. These receptors were collected from a human donor with aplastic anemia.

Concerning this clonotype: The conserved phenylalanine or tryptophan normally closing the CDR3 is absent here, so this likely arose from a read error. The limits of the CDR3 on the DNA are not certain, so only TCRdb's listed CDR3 is given. The CDR3 here is CASERGVVKGP. The genes are TRBV7-9 and TRBJ1-6; TRBD1, the table's D call, was not compared with the DNA. Germline V lookup: CDR1 SEHNR, CDR2 FQNEAQ (reference sequence). The CDR3 is 11 residues long, counting both termini.

The J gene is TRBJ2-3, the V gene TRBV24-1, with TRBD1 as a possible D gene (6 bases). CDR3 length: 14 residues. The ends were cut back, 3 bases at V and 0 bases at J, with 6 bases in the middle. The V gene's germline CDR1 is KGHDR and CDR2 SFDVKD. CDR3 bases: TGTGCCACCAGTGATGGGGGCAGCACAGATACGCAGTATTTT. Amino acid sequence: CATSDGGSTDTQYF.

V is TRBV2 and J is TRBJ1-2; D is unclear. The CDR3 consists of 12 residues. Germline V gene sequence: CDR1 SNHLY, CDR2 FYNNEI. Deletions cut 10 bases from V and 5 bases from J, with 14 bases between. The CDR3 is CATRGGSYGYTF. The CDR3, as DNA: TGTGCCACCCGAGGTGGGTCGTATGGCTACACCTTC.

The sample holds many counts of this clonotype. The chain has TRBV11-2 and TRBJ2-5; 10 bases agree with TRBD2. From germline, CDR1 is SGHAT and CDR2 FQNNGV. V dropped 3 bases and J dropped 0; count of bases not matched to a gene: 4. The CDR3 is made up of 16 amino acids. The CDR3 spells CASSFPTSGNQETQYF. CDR3 bases: TGTGCCAGCAGCTTTCCCACTAGCGGGAACCAAGAGACCCAGTACTTC.

This clonotype was picked up many times. V is TRBV7-6 and J is TRBJ2-5, with D tentatively TRBD1 (6 bases). The V gene lost 5 bases and the J gene lost 5 bases, with 9 bases spanning the gap. Germline CDR1 and CDR2: SGHVS and FNYEAQ. The CDR3 spans 12 residues. Written as DNA, the CDR3 is TGTGCCAGCAGCGAAAGGGGGGAGACCCAGTACTTC. It translates to CASSERGETQYF.

The table lists this clonotype with many counts. The chain is built from TRBV11-2 and TRBJ2-1, with D perhaps matching TRBD1 (5 bases). This CDR3 is 15 amino acids long. V was clipped by 3 bases and J by 0 bases, with 9 bases between them. Germline values: CDR1 SGHAT, CDR2 FQNNGV. The CDR3 nucleotides read TGTGCCAGCAGCTTTATTCAGGGCTCCTACAATGAGCAGTTCTTC. It translates to CASSFIQGSYNEQFF.

This clonotype has a single count. The V call is TRBV5-6, the J call TRBJ1-2, with D unclear. V dropped 0 bases and J dropped 2 bases, with 8 bases sitting between them. This CDR3 has 14 amino acids. Germline V gene sequence: CDR1 SGHDT, CDR2 YYEEEE. The DNA for the CDR3 is TGTGCCAGCAGCTTGGTTGGCAGGAACTATGGCTACACCTTC. Its protein product is CASSLVGRNYGYTF. The full variable domain, with the rest looked up from reference TRBV5-6 and TRBJ1-2, is DAGVTQSPTHLIKTRGQQVTLRCSPKSGHDTVSWYQQALGQGPQFIFQYYEEEERQRGNFPDRFSGHQFPNYSSELNVNALLLGDSALYLCASSLVGRNYGYTFGSGTRLTVV.

The chain links TRBV19 to TRBJ1-1, with 8 bases matching TRBD1. In germline, CDR1 is LNHDA, CDR2 SQIVND (reference sequence). Trimming removed 5 bases from V and 7 bases from J; junction bases left unmatched: 3. This CDR3 has 12 residues. CDR3 in amino acids: CASSSTGDEAFF. The CDR3 DNA follows: TGTGCCAGTAGTTCGACAGGGGATGAAGCTTTCTTT.

V usage is TRBV10-1 and J usage is TRBJ2-7; D might be TRBD1 (6 bases). CDR3 size: 13 residues. With 3 bases removed from V and 6 bases from J, the gap between germline ends came to 12 bases. CDR1 is WNHNN and CDR2 is SYGVQD in the germline V gene (reference sequence). Written as DNA, the CDR3 is TGCGCCAGCAGTGACAGGGGAGTCCGCGAGCAGTACTTC. As protein: CASSDRGVREQYF.

This clonotype was observed many times. The chain combines TRBV15 with TRBJ1-1, with D perhaps TRBD1 (6 bases). This CDR3 spans 15 amino acids. V shed 5 bases and J shed 6 bases, with 19 bases lying between them. In germline, CDR1 is LNHNV, CDR2 YYDKDF (reference sequence). The CDR3 spells CATSVSRGPWAEAFF. For the CDR3, the DNA is TGTGCCACCAGCGTTTCCAGGGGTCCTTGGGCTGAAGCTTTCTTT.

The chain couples TRBV2 to TRBJ1-5; the D gene is possibly TRBD1 (5 bases). The CDR3 loop spans 12 amino acids. Germline lookup yields CDR1 SNHLY and CDR2 FYNNEI. V gave up 1 base and J gave up 11 bases, with 9 bases separating them. CDR3 sequence reads: CASSEDGGAQHF. DNA for the CDR3: TGTGCCAGCAGTGAAGATGGGGGGGCCCAGCATTTT.